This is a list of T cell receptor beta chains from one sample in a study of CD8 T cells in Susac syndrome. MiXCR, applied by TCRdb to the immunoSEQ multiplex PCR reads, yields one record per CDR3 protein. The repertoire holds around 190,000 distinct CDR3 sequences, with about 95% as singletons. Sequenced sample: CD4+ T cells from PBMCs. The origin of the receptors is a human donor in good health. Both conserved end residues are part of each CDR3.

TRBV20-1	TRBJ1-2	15	CSAATRADSNYGYTF
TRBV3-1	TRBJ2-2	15	CASSRTTVYTGELFF
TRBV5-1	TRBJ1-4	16	CASSLGATGTNEKLFF
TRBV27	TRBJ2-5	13	CASRRQGPETQYF
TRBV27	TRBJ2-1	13	CASRRTGSDEQFF
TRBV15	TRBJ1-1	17	CATSSRGQGVGNTEAFF
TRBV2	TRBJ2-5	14	CASSAGTSGETQYF
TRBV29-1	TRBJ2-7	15	CSVGFLKGPGYEQYF
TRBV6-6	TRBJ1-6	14	CASREGQSSSPLHF
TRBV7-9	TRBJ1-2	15	CASSLVYRGAYGYTF
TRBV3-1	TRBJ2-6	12	CASSQDSARLTF
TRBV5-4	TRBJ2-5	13	CASSFRGEETQYF
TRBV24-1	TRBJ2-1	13	CATSDLRKGEQFF
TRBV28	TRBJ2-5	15	CASSLGLGNQETQYF